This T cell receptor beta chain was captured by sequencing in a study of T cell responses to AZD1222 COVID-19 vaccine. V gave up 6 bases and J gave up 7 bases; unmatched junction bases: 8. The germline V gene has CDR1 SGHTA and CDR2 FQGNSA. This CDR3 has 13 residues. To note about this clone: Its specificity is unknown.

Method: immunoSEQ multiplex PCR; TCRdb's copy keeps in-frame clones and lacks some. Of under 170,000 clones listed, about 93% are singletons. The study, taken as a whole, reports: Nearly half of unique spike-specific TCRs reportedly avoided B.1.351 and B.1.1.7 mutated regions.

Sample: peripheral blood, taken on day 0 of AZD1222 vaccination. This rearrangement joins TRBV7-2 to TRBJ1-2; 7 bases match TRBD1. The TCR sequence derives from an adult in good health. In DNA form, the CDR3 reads TGTGCCAGCAGACTTACAGGGGTCTTTGGCTACACCTTC. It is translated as CASRLTGVFGYTF.